This T cell receptor beta chain is from a study of shared T cell receptors in the human thymus. In the case of this clone: One junction end does not reproduce the germline sequence, and a read error may be involved.

Germline V gene data show CDR1 as SSHAT and CDR2 as FNYEAQ (reference sequence). The CDR3 is made up of 16 amino acids. The data were produced by immunoSEQ multiplex PCR, yet TCRdb's version contains in-frame clones alone and is incomplete. The table records 600,000 to 900,000 clones, approximately 85% of them present only once. The sample also formed part of further work on human thymus T cells. That source notes: It was from resections taken during corrective heart surgery that the thymus tissue came. Within thymic and blood repertoires, V and J gene usage appeared to be biased. Highly overlapping thymic repertoires in unrelated individuals were reported by related research.

This chain uses TRBV7-7 with TRBJ1-1; D unclear. The sequence derives from a girl under two years old with a congenital heart defect. The sequenced material came from thymocytes. In DNA form, the CDR3 reads TGTGCTAGCAGCTTAGGGCCCCCCGGGAGGAGCACTGAAGCTTTCTTT. Translation: CASSLGPPGRSTEAFF.